This T cell receptor beta chain was identified during a study of blood T cell repertoires in COVID-19. Study background: COVID-19 samples, acute and convalescent, were from the United States, Italy and Spain. T cells, B-cell-depleted T cells, or PBMCs supplied cDNA or gDNA.

Original data processing: Amplification of reference gene primers was used by the study to estimate nucleated cell counts. Sequencing was performed with immunoSEQ multiplex PCR; in TCRdb, only in-frame clones are kept and a portion is missing. The D gene and trimming were derived from the DNA, and the V and J assignments and clone size from that table. Of fewer than 120,000 clones in the sample, around 89% were seen once. With 8 bases clipped from V and 4 bases from J, the junction kept 7 bases outside the gene matches. This CDR3 is built from 13 residues. Germline CDR1 and CDR2: LNHDA and SQIVND (reference sequence). This clone was counted once.

The receptor's source is a woman in her forties or fifties with acute or convalescent COVID-19. Specimen: peripheral blood. V gene TRBV19 combines with J gene TRBJ1-1; 7 bases fit TRBD1. The CDR3 coding sequence is TGTGCCAGTCGATCACAGGGGAGCACTGAAGCTTTCTTT. It encodes CASRSQGSTEAFF.